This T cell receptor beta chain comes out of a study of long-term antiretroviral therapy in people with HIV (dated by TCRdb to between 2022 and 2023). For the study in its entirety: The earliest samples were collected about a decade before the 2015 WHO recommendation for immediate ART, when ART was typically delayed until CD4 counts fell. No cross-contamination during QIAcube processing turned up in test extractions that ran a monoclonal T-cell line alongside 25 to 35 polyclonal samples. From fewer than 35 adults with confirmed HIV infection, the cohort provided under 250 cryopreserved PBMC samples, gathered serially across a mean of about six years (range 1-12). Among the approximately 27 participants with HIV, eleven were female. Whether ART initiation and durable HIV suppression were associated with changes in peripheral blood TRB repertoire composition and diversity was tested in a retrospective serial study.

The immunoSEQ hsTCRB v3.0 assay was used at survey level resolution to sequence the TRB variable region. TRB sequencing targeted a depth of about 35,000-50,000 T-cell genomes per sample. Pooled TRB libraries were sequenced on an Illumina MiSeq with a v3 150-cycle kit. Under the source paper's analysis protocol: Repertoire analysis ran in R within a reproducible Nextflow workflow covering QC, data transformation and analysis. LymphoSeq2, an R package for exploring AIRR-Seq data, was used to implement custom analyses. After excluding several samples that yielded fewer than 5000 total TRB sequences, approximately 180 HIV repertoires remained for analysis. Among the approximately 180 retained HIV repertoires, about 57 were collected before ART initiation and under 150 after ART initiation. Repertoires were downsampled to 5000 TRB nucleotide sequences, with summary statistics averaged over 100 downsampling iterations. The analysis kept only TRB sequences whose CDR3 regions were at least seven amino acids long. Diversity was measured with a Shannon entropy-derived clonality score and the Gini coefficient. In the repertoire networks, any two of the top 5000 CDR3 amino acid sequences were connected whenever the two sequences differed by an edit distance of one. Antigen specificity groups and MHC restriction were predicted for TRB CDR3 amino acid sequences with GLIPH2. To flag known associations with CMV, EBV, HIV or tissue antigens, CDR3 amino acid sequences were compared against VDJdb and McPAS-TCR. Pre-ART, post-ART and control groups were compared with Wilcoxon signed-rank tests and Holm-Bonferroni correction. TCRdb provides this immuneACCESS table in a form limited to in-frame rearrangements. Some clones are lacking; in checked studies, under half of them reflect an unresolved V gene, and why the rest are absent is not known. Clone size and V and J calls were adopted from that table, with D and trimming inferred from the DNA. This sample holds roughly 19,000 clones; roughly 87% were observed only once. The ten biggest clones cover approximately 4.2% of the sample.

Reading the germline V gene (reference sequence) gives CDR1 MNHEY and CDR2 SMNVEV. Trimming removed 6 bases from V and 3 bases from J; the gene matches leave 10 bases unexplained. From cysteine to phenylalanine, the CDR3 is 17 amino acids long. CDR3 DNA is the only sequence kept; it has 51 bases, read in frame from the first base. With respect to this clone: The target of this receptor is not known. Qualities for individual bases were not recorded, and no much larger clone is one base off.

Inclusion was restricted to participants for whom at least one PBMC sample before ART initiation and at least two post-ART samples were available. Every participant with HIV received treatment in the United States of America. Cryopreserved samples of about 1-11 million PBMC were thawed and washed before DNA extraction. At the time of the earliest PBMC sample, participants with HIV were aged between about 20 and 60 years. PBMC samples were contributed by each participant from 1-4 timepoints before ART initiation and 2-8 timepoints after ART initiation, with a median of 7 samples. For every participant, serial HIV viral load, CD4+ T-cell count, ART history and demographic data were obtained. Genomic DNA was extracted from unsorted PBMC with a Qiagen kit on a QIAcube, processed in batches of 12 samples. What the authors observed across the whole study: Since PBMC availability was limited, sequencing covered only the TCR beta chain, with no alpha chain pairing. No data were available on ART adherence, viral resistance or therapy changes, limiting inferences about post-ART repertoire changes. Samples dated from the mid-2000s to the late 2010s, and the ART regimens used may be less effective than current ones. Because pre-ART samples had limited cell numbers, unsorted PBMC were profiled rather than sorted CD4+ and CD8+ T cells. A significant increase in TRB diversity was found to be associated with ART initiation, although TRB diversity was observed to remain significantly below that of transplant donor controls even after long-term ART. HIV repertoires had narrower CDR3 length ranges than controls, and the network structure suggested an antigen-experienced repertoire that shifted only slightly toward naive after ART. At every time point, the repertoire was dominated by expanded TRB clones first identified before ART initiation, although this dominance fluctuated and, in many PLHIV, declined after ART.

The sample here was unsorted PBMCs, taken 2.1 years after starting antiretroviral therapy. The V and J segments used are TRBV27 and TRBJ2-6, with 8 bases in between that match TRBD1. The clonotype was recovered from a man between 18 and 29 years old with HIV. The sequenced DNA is TGTGCCAGCAGAACGGACAGGGTAGTGCGTGGGGCCAACGTCCTGACTTTC. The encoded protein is CASRTDRVVRGANVLTF.